Listed here are 8 T cell receptor beta chains from one sample, sequenced in a study of T-cell memory formation after mild COVID-19 (dated by TCRdb to about 2021). The library relied on 5' RACE. Sequencing took place on an Illumina NovaSeq 6000. TCRdb reanalyzed the raw reads on its own, using fastp at Q25 for trimming and MiXCR for clone calling, and kept in-frame beta chains. Every entry covers one CDR3 protein and lists the most common genes and DNA from its rows. The sample table contains some 300,000 distinct CDR3 sequences; only one count was recorded for more than 20% of them. Together, the top ten hold around a fifth of the sample. Sequenced input: PBMCs or a T cell subset sorted from them (not recorded which). The receptor set was obtained from a man aged 18 to 29 who had mild COVID-19 (a few samples of this study predate the infection). The sample titles of this study are shuffled in the database, so cell type and time point are left out; the donor was told from shared clones.

The chain's CDR3 is CASSLVSGGTNEQFF. CDR3 nucleotides: TGTGCCAGCAGCTTAGTTAGCGGGGGGACTAATGAGCAGTTCTTC. The rearrangement links TRBV7-2 to TRBJ2-1; TRBD2 matches at 10 bases. The CDR3 has 15 amino acids. CDR1 SGHTA and CDR2 FQGNSA come from the germline V gene. Unmatched junction bases numbered 4, after V lost 1 base and J lost 7 bases. Full variable domain (remainder filled in from reference TRBV7-2 and TRBJ2-1): GAGVSQSPSNKVTEKGKDVELRCDPISGHTALYWYRQSLGQGLEFLIYFQGNSAPDKSGLPSDRFSAERTGGSVSTLTIQRTQQEDSAVYLCASSLVSGGTNEQFFGPGTRLTVL.

The genes are TRBV14 and TRBJ2-5; tentative D call: TRBD2 (6 bases). The germline CDR1 and CDR2 sequences are SGHDN and FVKESK. V was pared by 4 bases and J by 2 bases, with 17 bases between. The CDR3 totals 16 residues. The CDR3 coding sequence is TGTGCCAGCAGCCGGAGGGACCAGGCCTGGCAAGAGACCCAGTACTTC. Amino acid sequence: CASSRRDQAWQETQYF. Using reference TRBV14 and TRBJ2-5 for the parts outside the CDR3, the full variable domain is EAGVTQFPSHSVIEKGQTVTLRCDPISGHDNLYWYRRVMGKEIKFLLHFVKESKQDESGMPNNRFLAERTGGTYSTLKVQPAELEDSGVYFCASSRRDQAWQETQYFGPGTRLLVL.

This chain links TRBV9 with TRBJ2-3; D not certain. Germline CDR1 reads SGDLS; CDR2 reads YYNGEE. V was clipped by 3 bases and J by 0 bases, with 14 bases between them. The CDR3 has 16 residues. The CDR3, as DNA: TGTGCCAGCAGCGCCCTGGATGGAACTAGCACAGATACGCAGTATTTT. Translated, it gives CASSALDGTSTDTQYF.

The chain recombines TRBV12-3 or TRBV12-4 with TRBJ1-4; D gene ambiguous. V was clipped by 6 bases and J by 0 bases, with 11 bases between them. The CDR3 covers 15 residues. DNA of the CDR3: TGTGCCAGCAGCTTCCTCGGTGCAACTAATGAAAAACTGTTTTTT. Encoded protein: CASSFLGATNEKLFF.

The chain combines TRBV5-1 with TRBJ1-4; no clear D gene. V was shortened by 4 bases and J by 0 bases, with 13 bases between the two germline ends. CDR3 size: 16 residues. Germline CDR1 reads SGHRS; CDR2 reads YFSETQ. In nucleotides, the CDR3 is TGCGCCAGCAGCCGAAGCGGGGTCTCAACTAATGAAAAACTGTTTTTT. Translating gives CASSRSGVSTNEKLFF.

The sample holds a few counts of this clonotype. The V call is TRBV6-5, the J call TRBJ1-3; D gene unclear. This CDR3 has 16 residues. Germline CDR1 is MNHEY and CDR2 is SVGAGI. V was shortened by 0 bases and J by 9 bases, with 18 bases between the two germline ends. CDR3 nucleotides: TGTGCCAGCAGTTACTCGGGGTCGGCCCCTGGATCCACCATATATTTT. Its protein is CASSYSGSAPGSTIYF.

This clonotype was picked up many times. The rearrangement uses TRBV5-6 and TRBJ2-1; possibly TRBD1 or TRBD2 for D (6 bases each). This CDR3 is 14 amino acids long. V lost 5 bases and J lost 2, with 11 bases in between. Germline CDR1 is SGHDT and CDR2 is YYEEEE. The DNA of the CDR3 is TGTGCCAGCAGTAAGGGGGGCCCCTACAATGAGCAGTTCTTC. Its translation: CASSKGGPYNEQFF.

In its sample, this clonotype was seen a few times. The V and J genes are TRBV7-9 and TRBJ2-2; 11 bases agree with TRBD1. The CDR3 is made up of 17 amino acids. Trimming removed 4 bases from V and 8 bases from J; junction bases left unmatched: 12. CDR1 is SEHNR and CDR2 is FQNEAQ in the germline V gene (reference sequence). This chain's CDR3 is CASSSLGQGAMMGELFF. The CDR3 DNA follows: TGTGCCAGCAGCTCCCTCGGACAGGGGGCAATGATGGGGGAGCTGTTTTTT. The full variable domain, in which reference TRBV7-9 and TRBJ2-2 provide the parts outside the CDR3, is DTGVSQNPRHKITKRGQNVTFRCDPISEHNRLYWYRQTLGQGPEFLTYFQNEAQLEKSRLLSDRFSAERPKGSFSTLEIQRTEQGDSAMYLCASSSLGQGAMMGELFFGEGSRLTVL.